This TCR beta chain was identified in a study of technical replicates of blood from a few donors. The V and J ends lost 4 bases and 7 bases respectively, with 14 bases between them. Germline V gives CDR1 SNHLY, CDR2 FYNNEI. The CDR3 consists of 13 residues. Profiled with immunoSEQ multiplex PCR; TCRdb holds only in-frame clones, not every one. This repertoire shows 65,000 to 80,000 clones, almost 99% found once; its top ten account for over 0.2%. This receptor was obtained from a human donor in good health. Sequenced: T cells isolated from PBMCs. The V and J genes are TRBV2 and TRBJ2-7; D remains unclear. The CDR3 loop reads CASSVPGLLEQYF. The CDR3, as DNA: TGTGCCAGCAGTGTTCCAGGCCTGTTGGAGCAGTACTTC.